A selection of T cell receptor beta chains follows, all from one sample in a study of blood T cell repertoires in COVID-19. Assay used: immunoSEQ multiplex PCR; TCRdb lists only in-frame clones, some missing. The repertoire has 95,000 to 130,000 clones, 75% to 90% of them found once; the top ten carry around 2.3%. Input material: peripheral blood. All receptors derive from a young man with acute or convalescent COVID-19. Both conserved end residues are part of each CDR3. Where a row states a size, it is once, few, many or the class of an expanded clone; other rows omit it.

v_call	clone_size	j_call	cdr3_aa
TRBV6-2/TRBV6-3	NA	TRBJ1-1	CASSNEGARNTEAFF
TRBV27	NA	TRBJ1-6	CASSLHYNSPLHF
TRBV19	NA	TRBJ1-1	CASSILYGGGAFF
TRBV19	NA	TRBJ1-6	CASSSLPGQGAYVLHF
TRBV4-3	once	TRBJ1-2	CASSQEIVPGNGYTF
TRBV30	NA	TRBJ1-1	CAWQKPRVFGNTEAFF
TRBV6-4	few	TRBJ2-2	CASSLTGSSTGELFF
TRBV18	NA	TRBJ2-7	CASSPGQNPSYEQYF
TRBV9	NA	TRBJ2-7	CASSEGTGIAYEQYF
TRBV5-1	NA	TRBJ2-3	CASSWGTGVDTQYF
TRBV19	once	TRBJ1-1	CASLTGGTEAFF
TRBV29-1	NA	TRBJ2-7	CSVEDLSGTGAYEQYF
TRBV5-1	once	TRBJ2-1	CASSLERGQFF
TRBV6-5	NA	TRBJ1-5	CASRRQGGNQPQHF
TRBV11-2	NA	TRBJ1-4	CASSSSGTDNEKLFF
TRBV11-2	NA	TRBJ1-1	CASSLALTGNTEAFF
TRBV5-1	NA	TRBJ2-1	CASSPGQGNEQFF
TRBV7-9	NA	TRBJ1-6	CASSPPLRQGITLHF
TRBV19	NA	TRBJ2-3	CASSMGLGGTQYF
TRBV2	NA	TRBJ1-5	CASSDGRDNQPQHF
TRBV10-3	NA	TRBJ1-3	CAISRDRSSGNTIYF
TRBV6-2/TRBV6-3	NA	TRBJ2-5	CASSSWGGPAAETQYF
TRBV3-1/TRBV3-2	NA	TRBJ1-4	CASSQGGREAKLFF
TRBV27	NA	TRBJ1-3	CASSPTAGNTIYF
TRBV19	NA	TRBJ1-1	CASTSGGGKTEAFF
TRBV5-1	NA	TRBJ2-2	CASSLAVVGGTGELFF
TRBV7-2	NA	TRBJ1-6	CASSPTGVPPLHF
TRBV6-5	NA	TRBJ2-1	CASSYSTGGNEQFF
TRBV13	NA	TRBJ1-1	CASSSDRWEAFF
TRBV7-8	NA	TRBJ2-5	CASSLVDRAQETQYF
TRBV6-5	NA	TRBJ1-5	CASSYSPGSNQPQHF
TRBV7-8	many	TRBJ1-3	CASSSDRTTGNTIYF
TRBV6-4	few	TRBJ2-5	CASSEREQETQYF
TRBV6-4	NA	TRBJ1-6	CASSDGGDNSPLHF
TRBV9	NA	TRBJ2-1	CASSVGAVDDEQFF
TRBV19	NA	TRBJ2-3	CASSTSGGPRDTQYF
TRBV6-1	NA	TRBJ2-1	CASSDLTGSAYNEQFF
TRBV11-1	NA	TRBJ1-2	CASSSGTGTPNYGYTF
TRBV29-1	NA	TRBJ2-1	CSARGLVIEQFF
TRBV6-2/TRBV6-3	NA	TRBJ1-3	CASSYSSVDGNTIYF
TRBV20-1	NA	TRBJ2-3	CSASREVSTDTQYF
TRBV27	NA	TRBJ2-1	CASSRERTGLDEQFF
TRBV11-2	once	TRBJ2-2	CASSWTPTGELFF
TRBV10-3	NA	TRBJ2-1	CAISDSGGTYNEQFF
TRBV11-2	NA	TRBJ2-7	CASSDPGQGSSYEQYF
TRBV3-1/TRBV3-2	NA	TRBJ2-1	CASSGAELATYNEQFF
TRBV14	NA	TRBJ2-7	CASSPLGGSSYEQYF